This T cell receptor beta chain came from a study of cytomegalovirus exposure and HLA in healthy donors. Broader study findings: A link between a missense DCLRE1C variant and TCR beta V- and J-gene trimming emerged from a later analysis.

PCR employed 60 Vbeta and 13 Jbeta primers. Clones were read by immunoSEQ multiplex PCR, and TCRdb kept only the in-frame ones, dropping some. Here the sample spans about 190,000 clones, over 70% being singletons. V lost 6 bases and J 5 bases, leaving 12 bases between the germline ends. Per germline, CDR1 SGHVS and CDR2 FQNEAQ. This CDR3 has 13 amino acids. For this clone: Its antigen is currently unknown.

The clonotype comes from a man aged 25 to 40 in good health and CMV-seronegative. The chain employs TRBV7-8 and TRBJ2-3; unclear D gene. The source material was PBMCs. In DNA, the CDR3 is TGTGCCAGCAGAGGAGTAGCTGGAGATACGCAGTATTTT. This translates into CASRGVAGDTQYF.